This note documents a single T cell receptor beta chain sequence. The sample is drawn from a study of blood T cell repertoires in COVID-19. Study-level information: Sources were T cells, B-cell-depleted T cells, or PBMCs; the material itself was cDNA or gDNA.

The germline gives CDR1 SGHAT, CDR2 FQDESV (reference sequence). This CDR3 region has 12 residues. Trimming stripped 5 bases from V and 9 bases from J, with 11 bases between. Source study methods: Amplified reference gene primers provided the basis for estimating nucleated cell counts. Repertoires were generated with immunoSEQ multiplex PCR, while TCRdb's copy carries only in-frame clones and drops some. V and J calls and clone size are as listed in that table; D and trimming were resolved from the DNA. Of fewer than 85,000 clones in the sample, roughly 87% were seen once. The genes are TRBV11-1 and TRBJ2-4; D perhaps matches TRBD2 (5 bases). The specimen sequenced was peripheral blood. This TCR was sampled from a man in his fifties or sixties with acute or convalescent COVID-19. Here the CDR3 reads CASSQFRGIQYF. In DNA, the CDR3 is TGTGCCAGCAGCCAATTCCGGGGCATTCAGTACTTC.